Following are 2 T cell receptor beta chains from one sample sequenced in a study of regulatory T cells in long-lasting Graves disease. Time point of the sample: persistent/refractory GD, antithyroid drugs over 5 years with positive TRAb. Isolated PBMC RNA provided the starting material for the TCR library. Arm-PCR of CDR3 regions and iRepertoire HTBI primers were used to build TCR beta libraries. TCRdb ran MiXCR on the multiplex PCR reads and lists one entry per CDR3 protein. The profile shows about 470,000 distinct CDR3 sequences, under 25% of them singletons. This sample comprised peripheral blood mononuclear cells (PBMCs), obtained when the disease was refractory, from a patient treated with antithyroid drugs. Receptors were obtained from a female donor with Graves disease.

This clonotype occurred a few times. This chain connects TRBV19 to TRBJ1-5; 7 bases fit TRBD1. The CDR3 consists of 16 residues. The V gene end was trimmed by 3 bases and the J gene end by 1 base; junction bases not matched to a gene: 6. Germline V lookup: CDR1 LNHDA, CDR2 SQIVND (reference sequence). The CDR3 DNA follows: TGTGCCAGTAGTATCGGGTCGGGACAGAGCAATCAGCCCCAGCATTTT. Translation: CASSIGSGQSNQPQHF.

This CDR3 reads CASSLDRLSFYEQYF. CDR3 sequence (DNA): TGTGCCAGCAGCTTAGACCGCTTAAGCTTCTACGAGCAGTACTTC. The V call is TRBV7-9, the J call TRBJ2-7; no firm D call. Between the trimmed V and J ends, which lost 1 base and 3 bases, there was a span of 13 bases. CDR1 SEHNR and CDR2 FQNEAQ come from the germline V gene (reference sequence). The CDR3 sequence is 15 residues long.